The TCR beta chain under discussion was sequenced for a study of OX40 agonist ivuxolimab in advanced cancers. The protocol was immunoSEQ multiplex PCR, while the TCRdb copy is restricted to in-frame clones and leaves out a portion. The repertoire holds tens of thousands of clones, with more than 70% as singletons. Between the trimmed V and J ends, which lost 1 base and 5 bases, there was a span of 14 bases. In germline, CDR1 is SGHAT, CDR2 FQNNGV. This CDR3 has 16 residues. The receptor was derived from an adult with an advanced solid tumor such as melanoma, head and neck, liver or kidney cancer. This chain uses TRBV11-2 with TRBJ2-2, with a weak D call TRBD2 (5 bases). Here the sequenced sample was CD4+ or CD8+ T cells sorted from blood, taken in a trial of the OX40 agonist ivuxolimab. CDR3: CASSLAGGFRTGELFF. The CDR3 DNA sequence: TGTGCCAGCAGCTTAGCGGGCGGGTTCAGAACCGGGGAGCTGTTTTTT.